This entry lists 24 T cell receptor beta chains sequenced from one sample in a study of cytomegalovirus exposure and HLA in healthy donors. The PCR was carried out with 60 Vbeta primers and 13 Jbeta primers. TCRdb's table, derived via immunoSEQ multiplex PCR, lists solely in-frame clones and lacks some. This listing includes roughly 100,000 clones. Sequenced sample: PBMCs. The source is a man aged 35-49 years in good health and CMV-seronegative.

This sequence joins TRBV7-8 and TRBJ2-3, with 7 positions matching TRBD1. CDR3 length: 15 residues. V was pared by 3 bases and J by 5 bases, with 8 bases of the junction left unmatched. Germline V gene sequence: CDR1 SGHVS, CDR2 FQNEAQ. Written as DNA, the CDR3 is TGTGCCAGCAGCTTGAGGGGGCGGTCGGAAGATACGCAGTATTTT. This translates into CASSLRGRSEDTQYF.

This sequence joins TRBV11-2 and TRBJ2-7; D is unclear. Trimming took 2 bases from V and 0 from J, leaving 8 bases between them. The length of the CDR3 is 14 residues. Germline V gene data show CDR1 as SGHAT and CDR2 as FQNNGV. The CDR3 sequence is CASSLSPVSYEQYF. DNA of the CDR3: TGTGCCAGCAGCTTAAGTCCGGTCTCCTACGAGCAGTACTTC.

The genes are TRBV7-6 and TRBJ2-7, with 9 positions matching TRBD2. CDR3 size: 16 residues. Germline CDR1 SGHVS, CDR2 FNYEAQ. V shed 1 base, J shed 1 base, and the junction held 5 bases outside the gene matches. CDR3 nucleotides: TGTGCCAGCAGCTTAGAGTTAGCGGGAGCATCCTACGAGCAGTACTTC. It is translated as CASSLELAGASYEQYF. Complete variable domain (other parts from reference TRBV7-6 and TRBJ2-7): GAGVSQSPRYKVTKRGQDVALRCDPISGHVSLYWYRQALGQGPEFLTYFNYEAQQDKSGLPNDRFSAERPEGSISTLTIQRTEQRDSAMYRCASSLELAGASYEQYFGPGTRLTVT.

This chain joins TRBV7-6 and TRBJ1-1; the D gene is possibly TRBD1 (5 bases). The V end was cut by 2 bases, the J end by 1 base, with 11 bases between. The CDR3 consists of 15 residues. CDR1 and CDR2 (germline): SGHVS, FNYEAQ. In DNA, the CDR3 is TGTGCCAGCAGCTTACCTGCGGGACCGAACACTGAAGCTTTCTTT. Its translation is CASSLPAGPNTEAFF.

The chain couples TRBV7-8 to TRBJ1-4; TRBD1 matches 9 bases. CDR3 length: 16 amino acids. After removal of 0 bases from V and 5 bases from J, the junction contained 4 bases not matched to a gene. Germline lookup yields CDR1 SGHVS and CDR2 FQNEAQ. The CDR3 nucleotides are TGTGCCAGCAGCTTAGCACGGACAGGGGTAAATGAAAAACTGTTTTTT. Protein: CASSLARTGVNEKLFF.

This chain joins TRBV19 and TRBJ1-2; a possible D gene is TRBD1 (5 bases). This CDR3 contains 15 residues. The V gene's germline CDR1 is LNHDA and CDR2 SQIVND (reference sequence). The germline V and J ends were trimmed by 7 bases and 4 bases, with 19 bases remaining between them. The CDR3 nucleotides are TGTGCCAGTAACGTCCAGGGAAAGGGCAGCTATGGCTACACCTTC. It translates to CASNVQGKGSYGYTF.

The V call is TRBV5-1, the J call TRBJ2-1; 12 bases agree with TRBD2. CDR3 size: 18 residues. Germline V gene lookup returns CDR1 SGHRS and CDR2 YFSETQ. Unmatched junction bases numbered 11, after V lost 3 bases and J lost 4 bases. CDR3 in amino acids: CASSSPLAGGPRYNEQFF. CDR3 DNA: TGCGCCAGCAGCTCCCCCCTAGCGGGGGGGCCTAGGTACAATGAGCAGTTCTTC.

The chain links TRBV2 to TRBJ2-7, with 13 bases aligning to TRBD2. This CDR3 contains 14 residues. Germline CDR1 is SNHLY and CDR2 is FYNNEI. The J segment lost 6 bases and the V segment lost 5 bases, leaving 4 bases of the junction unmatched. DNA for the CDR3: TGTGCCAGCAGTCCACTAGCGGGAGGGAGCGAGCAGTACTTC. Protein: CASSPLAGGSEQYF.

This chain's CDR3 is CASSGPFSTDTQYF. CDR3 coding DNA: TGTGCCAGCAGTGGTCCTTTCAGCACAGATACGCAGTATTTT. The V gene is TRBV25-1, the J gene TRBJ2-3, with D unclear. Trimming took off 4 bases at V and 0 bases at J, with 8 bases between the two ends. Germline CDR1 is MGHDK and CDR2 is SYGVNS. The CDR3 is 14 residues long.

The DNA of the CDR3 is TGTGCCAGCAGCTTAGATCAGGGCGGGAGTTTCCCCAGCGAGCAGTACTTC. It specifies CASSLDQGGSFPSEQYF. The chain links TRBV11-3 to TRBJ2-7, with 7 bases matching TRBD2. The CDR3 loop spans 17 amino acids. Germline V gives CDR1 SGHNT, CDR2 YENEEA. V was pared by 0 bases and J by 6 bases, with 14 bases of the junction left unmatched.

This chain joins TRBV5-4 and TRBJ2-4, with 8 bases that match TRBD2. The V gene's germline CDR1 is SGHNT and CDR2 YYREEE (reference sequence). The CDR3 runs 16 residues. The V and J ends lost 5 bases and 4 bases, in that order; junction bases with no gene match: 11. CDR3 residues: CASSPGVAGTKNIQYF. The CDR3 DNA reads TGTGCCAGCAGTCCGGGGGTAGCGGGGACTAAAAACATTCAGTACTTC.

The chain has TRBV27 and TRBJ2-7; TRBD2 agrees at 8 bases. The CDR3 loop spans 15 amino acids. After removal of 6 bases from V and 1 base from J, the junction contained 8 bases not matched to a gene. Germline V lookup: CDR1 MNHEY, CDR2 SMNVEV (reference sequence). CDR3 protein: CASRRLALESYEQYF. The CDR3 coding sequence is TGTGCCAGCAGACGACTAGCGCTCGAATCCTACGAGCAGTACTTC.

This sequence joins TRBV9 and TRBJ2-5, with 11 bases that match TRBD2. The J call is uncertain, as TRBJ2-7 better fits the DNA end. The CDR3 is made up of 15 amino acids. Germline loops: CDR1 SGDLS, CDR2 YYNGEE. The DNA of the CDR3 is TGTGCCAGCAGCGACGGGACTAGCGGACCCTACGAGCAGTACTTC. Protein sequence: CASSDGTSGPYEQYF.

V usage is TRBV18 and J usage is TRBJ2-1; D is perhaps TRBD1 (7 bases). This CDR3 is 14 amino acids long. Germline lookup yields CDR1 KGHSH and CDR2 LQKENI. V was pared by 2 bases and J by 11 bases, with 16 bases between. The CDR3 sequence: CASSPKPRGDQQFF. DNA of the CDR3: TGTGCCAGCTCACCAAAACCCAGGGGGGACCAGCAGTTCTTC.

The chain couples TRBV2 to TRBJ2-1; 9 bases align to TRBD2. J gave up 6 bases and V 7 bases, and 7 bases lay outside the gene matches. The CDR3 totals 14 residues. Germline CDR1 and CDR2: SNHLY and FYNNEI. Written as DNA, the CDR3 is TGTGCCAGCAAGGGCGGGAGGGCAATCAATGAGCAGTTCTTC. This translates into CASKGGRAINEQFF.

The chain couples TRBV30 to TRBJ1-2; a weak D match, TRBD1 (5 bases). V was shortened by 3 bases and J by 4 bases, with 12 bases between the two germline ends. CDR1 and CDR2 from the germline V gene are GTSNPN and SVGIG (reference sequence). This CDR3 has 13 amino acids. DNA of the CDR3: TGTGCCTGGAGGCGTGGGGCCCCCTATGGCTACACCTTC. Its protein product is CAWRRGAPYGYTF.

V gene TRBV27 combines with J gene TRBJ2-1, with TRBD2 matching over 9 bases. V was pared by 3 bases and J by 9 bases, with 6 bases of the junction left unmatched. This CDR3 spans 14 amino acids. Looked up from germline, CDR1 is MNHEY and CDR2 is SMNVEV (reference sequence). CDR3 residues: CASSFKREEGEQFF. The CDR3 DNA reads as TGTGCCAGCAGTTTTAAGCGGGAGGAGGGTGAGCAGTTCTTC.

J is TRBJ1-5 and V is TRBV27; TRBD1 is a possible D gene (5 bases). Germline CDR1 MNHEY, CDR2 SMNVEV (reference sequence). V was shortened by 2 bases and J by 0 bases, with 14 bases between the two germline ends. The CDR3 extends over 17 amino acids. In DNA, the CDR3 is TGTGCCAGCAGTTTAAGGGGTCAGGAGGGTAGCAATCAGCCCCAGCATTTT. As protein: CASSLRGQEGSNQPQHF.

This chain connects TRBV4-3 to TRBJ2-1; 10 bases are a match to TRBD2. The germline gives CDR1 LGHNA, CDR2 YSLEER. This CDR3 contains 16 residues. V lost 3 bases and J lost 7; bases outside the gene matches: 9. The CDR3 nucleotides are TGCGCCAGCAGCCAGGACCTAGCGGGAGTAGGAAATGAGCAGTTCTTC. Its protein is CASSQDLAGVGNEQFF.

V usage is TRBV9 and J usage is TRBJ1-6; a possible D gene is TRBD1 (6 bases). The ends were cut back, 0 bases at V and 10 bases at J, with 14 bases in the middle. The CDR3 length is 15 residues. From germline, CDR1 is SGDLS and CDR2 YYNGEE. CDR3 sequence: CASSVASTGRSPLHF. DNA of the CDR3: TGTGCCAGCAGCGTAGCTTCAACAGGGCGGTCACCCCTCCACTTT.

The J gene is TRBJ2-3, the V gene TRBV6-5; TRBD2 agrees at 7 bases. J lost 5 bases, V lost 3 bases, and 8 bases had no gene match. Germline assignment: CDR1 MNHEY and CDR2 SVGAGI. The CDR3 loop spans 15 amino acids. The CDR3 region is CASSYAGVDIDTQYF. The DNA of the CDR3 is TGTGCCAGCAGTTATGCGGGGGTTGACATAGATACGCAGTATTTT.

V and J are TRBV29-1 and TRBJ1-2, with D possibly matching TRBD1 (5 bases). Germline CDR1 and CDR2: SQVTM and ANQGSEA. The CDR3 length is 15 residues. The V end was cut by 2 bases, the J end by 1 base, with 14 bases between. CDR3 residues: CSVEKARVGNYGYTF. The CDR3 coding sequence is TGCAGCGTTGAAAAGGCCAGGGTCGGTAACTATGGCTACACCTTC.

In the case of this clone: This specimen includes other DNA sequences encoding the same CDR3. This chain uses TRBV30 with TRBJ2-3; 8 nucleotides align to TRBD2. CDR1 and CDR2 from the germline V gene are GTSNPN and SVGIG (reference sequence). Trimming removed 2 bases from V and 6 bases from J; junction bases left unmatched: 13. The CDR3 runs 16 residues. The CDR3 spells CAWSFLAGGRGDTQYF. The DNA of the CDR3 is TGTGCCTGGAGTTTCTTGGCGGGGGGCCGAGGGGATACGCAGTATTTT.

The V gene is TRBV29-1, the J gene TRBJ1-4; the match to TRBD1 covers 9 bases. The germline V gene has CDR1 SQVTM and CDR2 ANQGSEA. The CDR3 extends over 15 amino acids. With 7 bases clipped from V and 7 bases from J, the junction kept 13 bases outside the gene matches. CDR3 amino acids: CSDSKQGAGGEKLFF. The CDR3 DNA is TGCAGCGACTCAAAACAGGGGGCAGGGGGTGAAAAACTGTTTTTT.